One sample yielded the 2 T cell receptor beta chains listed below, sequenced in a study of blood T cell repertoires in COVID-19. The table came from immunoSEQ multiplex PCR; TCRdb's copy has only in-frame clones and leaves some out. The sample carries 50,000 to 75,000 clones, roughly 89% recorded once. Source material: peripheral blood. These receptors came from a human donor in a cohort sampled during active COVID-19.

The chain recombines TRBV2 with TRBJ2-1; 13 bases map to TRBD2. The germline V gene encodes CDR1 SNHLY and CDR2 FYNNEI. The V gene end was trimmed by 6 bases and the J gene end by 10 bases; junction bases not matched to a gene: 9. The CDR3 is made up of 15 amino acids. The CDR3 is CASSLLAGGPNEQFF. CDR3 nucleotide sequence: TGTGCCAGCAGCTTACTAGCGGGGGGGCCAAACGAGCAGTTCTTC.

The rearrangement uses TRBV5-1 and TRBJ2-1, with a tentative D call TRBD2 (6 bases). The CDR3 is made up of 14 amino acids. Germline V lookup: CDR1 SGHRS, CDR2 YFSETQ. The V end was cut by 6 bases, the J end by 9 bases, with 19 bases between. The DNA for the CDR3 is TGCGCCAGCAATCTTGCGGGATACAGTAGTGAGCAGTTCTTC. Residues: CASNLAGYSSEQFF.